These T cell receptor beta chains were read from a single sample in a study of blood T cell repertoires in COVID-19. TCRdb's table, derived via immunoSEQ multiplex PCR, lists solely in-frame clones and lacks some. The data hold about 64,000 clones, with about 72% observed a single time. Sequenced input: peripheral blood. The receptors come from an elderly man with acute or convalescent COVID-19. Both conserved end residues are part of each CDR3. The D gene is left open where the match is weak. Clone size is not always given. Where it is, it says once, few, many or a class for expanded clones.

v_gene	d_gene	j_gene	abundance	CDR3nt	CDR3aa
TRBV7-2	TRBD1	TRBJ1-6	NA	TGTGCCAGCAGCCCGAGACAGGGGCTGGAGAATTCACCCCTCCACTTT	CASSPRQGLENSPLHF
TRBV6-5	NA	TRBJ2-1	few	TGTGCCAGCCGGGAGAGCGGCCGATCCTACAATGAGCAGTTCTTC	CASRESGRSYNEQFF
TRBV30	TRBD1	TRBJ1-4	NA	TGTGCCTGGACCACCAAGACAGGGTTCGAAAAACTGTTTTTT	CAWTTKTGFEKLFF
TRBV5-4	NA	TRBJ1-4	NA	TGTGCCAGCAGCAAGGGACGGGAGGAAAAACTGTTTTTT	CASSKGREEKLFF
TRBV15	NA	TRBJ1-4	NA	TGTGCCACCAGCAACAGGGCTAGCCTGAATGAAAAACTGTTTTTT	CATSNRASLNEKLFF
TRBV5-1	NA	TRBJ1-2	NA	TGCGCCAGCAGCTTGGCAGGGACACAATACTATGGCTACACCTTC	CASSLAGTQYYGYTF
TRBV27	NA	TRBJ1-3	once	TGTGCCAGCGGCCGAGGAGGATCCTCTGGAAACACCATATATTTT	CASGRGGSSGNTIYF
TRBV6-5	NA	TRBJ2-3	NA	TGTGCCACCCTTCAGGGGACCCGGGTCGCAGATACGCAGTATTTT	CATLQGTRVADTQYF
TRBV11-2	TRBD1	TRBJ1-6	NA	TGTGCCAGCTCTGGGACAGGCATTCCAAGCTCCTATAATTCACCCCTCCACTTT	CASSGTGIPSSYNSPLHF
TRBV27	NA	TRBJ2-7	NA	TGTGCCAGCAGTTTATCCGGCTCACAGGTTCGGCCCTACGAGCAGTACTTC	CASSLSGSQVRPYEQYF
TRBV2	TRBD1	TRBJ2-5	NA	TGTGCCACCACCGGGACAGGGTATCAAGAGACCCAGTACTTC	CATTGTGYQETQYF
TRBV10-3	TRBD2	TRBJ2-3	NA	TGTGGGGCGGGAGCGACTAGCACAGATACGCAGTATTTT	CGAGATSTDTQYF
TRBV6-1	TRBD2	TRBJ2-2	NA	TGTGCCAGCAGTGAAGAAGGAGGGGCCAGGGAGGGAACCGGGGAGCTGTTTTTT	CASSEEGGAREGTGELFF
TRBV19	NA	TRBJ2-6	NA	TGTGCCAGTAGTATCCCCCTCTCTGGGGCCAACGTCCTGACTTTC	CASSIPLSGANVLTF
TRBV27	TRBD2	TRBJ2-7	NA	TGTGCCAGCAGTTCCCCTAGCGGGCCAACGCCCTACGAGCAGTACTTC	CASSSPSGPTPYEQYF
TRBV7-9	TRBD2	TRBJ2-3	NA	TGTGCCAGCAGCTTTACTCTAGCGGGGGCAGATACGCAGTATTTT	CASSFTLAGADTQYF
TRBV29-1	NA	TRBJ1-4	NA	TGCAGCGGGTGGACGGGGATCAATGAAAAACTGTTTTTT	CSGWTGINEKLFF
TRBV6-5	TRBD1	TRBJ1-1	NA	TGTGCCAGCAGGCTGACAGGGGCCTTGAACACTGAAGCTTTCTTT	CASRLTGALNTEAFF
TRBV3-1/TRBV3-2	TRBD1	TRBJ1-6	NA	TGTGCCAGCAGCCAAGTTATCCGGGACAGCAGTTCCCCCCTCCACTTT	CASSQVIRDSSSPLHF
TRBV5-6	TRBD1	TRBJ1-2	NA	TGTGCCAGCAGAAGGACAGGGGTTCTGTATGGCTACACCTTC	CASRRTGVLYGYTF
TRBV29-1	TRBD1	TRBJ1-5	NA	TGCAGCGCAGGGGGCTTCGATCAGCCCCAGCATTTT	CSAGGFDQPQHF
TRBV25-1	NA	TRBJ1-6	NA	TGTGCCAGCAGTGGTCAGGGCGGCTATAATTCACCCCTCCACTTT	CASSGQGGYNSPLHF
TRBV6-6	TRBD1	TRBJ1-4	few	TGTGCCAGCAGTTTGACAGGGAGAACTAATGAAAAACTGTTTTTT	CASSLTGRTNEKLFF
TRBV7-2	NA	TRBJ2-7	NA	TGTGCCAGCAGCTTAGGGCCGGGTCCTAGCTCCTACGAGCAGTACTTC	CASSLGPGPSSYEQYF
TRBV11-2	NA	TRBJ2-3	once	TGTGCCAGCAGCTTAGCGAGGGCCCACGCTTTAAATTTT	CASSLARAHALNF
TRBV30	NA	TRBJ1-6	medium-sized	TGTGCCTGGACTGGGGGCAGGTCCTATAATTCACCCCTCCACTTT	CAWTGGRSYNSPLHF
TRBV10-1	TRBD2	TRBJ2-2	NA	TGCGCCAGCAGTGGGTCAGCGGGGGGCGAAACCGGGGAGCTGTTTTTT	CASSGSAGGETGELFF
TRBV6-1	NA	TRBJ1-2	many	TGTGCCAGCAGTGAAATCTCCCACTATGGCTACACCTTC	CASSEISHYGYTF
TRBV29-1	NA	TRBJ2-7	once	TGCAGCGTTGGAGTCCCGACAGGTCTAACCTACGAGCAGTACTTC	CSVGVPTGLTYEQYF
TRBV4-1	NA	TRBJ1-4	once	NA	CASSQVGQGAVSDF
TRBV7-8	TRBD2	TRBJ2-5	NA	TGTGCCAGCAGCCCCCCCGGCGGGGGGAAGACCCAGTACTTC	CASSPPGGGKTQYF
TRBV11-3	NA	TRBJ2-3	few	TGTGCCAGCAGCCTGGGACAATTGGCAGATACGCAGTATTTT	CASSLGQLADTQYF
TRBV11-2	TRBD1	TRBJ1-3	NA	TGTGCCAGCAGCTCATGGGGACAGGGAGGACCTGGAAACACCATATATTTT	CASSSWGQGGPGNTIYF
TRBV30	NA	TRBJ1-4	NA	TGTGCCTTCCTCTCCAGAAATAATGAAAAACTGTTTTTT	CAFLSRNNEKLFF
TRBV2	NA	TRBJ1-5	NA	TGTGCCAGCAGTGAATTCTATAGCAATCAGCCCCAGCATTTT	CASSEFYSNQPQHF
TRBV5-4	TRBD2	TRBJ2-5	NA	TGTGCCAGCAGCGTTGGACTAGCGGGAGTTCAAGAGACCCAGTACTTC	CASSVGLAGVQETQYF
TRBV30	NA	TRBJ1-1	NA	TGTGCCTGGACCGCCCGGGGGGATACTGAAGCTTTCTTT	CAWTARGDTEAFF
TRBV19	NA	TRBJ1-2	NA	TGTGCCAGTAGAGAGGCGGGCTATGGCTACACCTTC	CASREAGYGYTF
TRBV5-1	NA	TRBJ1-1	NA	TGCGCCAGCAGCTTACCTGAGGGCACTGAAGCTTTCTTT	CASSLPEGTEAFF
TRBV7-3	TRBD2	TRBJ2-1	NA	TGTGCCAGCAGCACGAATAGCGGGGGGACCTCAGAGCAGTTCTTC	CASSTNSGGTSEQFF
TRBV4-1	NA	TRBJ1-2	many	TGCGCCAGCAGCCAAGAGGACAGACTCGACCGGTGGAGCTACACCTTC	CASSQEDRLDRWSYTF
TRBV3-1/TRBV3-2	TRBD2	TRBJ2-2	few	TGTGCCAGCAAGGGACTAGCGGGGACCGGGGAGCTGTTTTTT	CASKGLAGTGELFF
TRBV24-1	NA	TRBJ1-1	NA	TGTGCCACCAGTGACCCTACCAGGGACTCTGAAGCTTTCTTT	CATSDPTRDSEAFF
TRBV29-1	TRBD1	TRBJ1-1	few	TGCAGCGGAAGGGACAGGGAGGGCACTGAAGCTTTCTTT	CSGRDREGTEAFF
TRBV19	TRBD2	TRBJ2-1	NA	TGTGCCAGTAGTTACGGGGGGGCCTACAATGAGCAGTTCTTC	CASSYGGAYNEQFF
TRBV5-6	TRBD2	TRBJ2-3	NA	TGTGCCAGCAGTCTTAGCGGGGAAGGGGATACGCAGTATTTT	CASSLSGEGDTQYF
TRBV7-9	NA	TRBJ1-2	NA	TGTGCCAGCAGCTTATCGGTCGGGGGAGGAGATGGCTACACCTTC	CASSLSVGGGDGYTF
TRBV29-1	TRBD2	TRBJ2-7	NA	TGCAGCGTGGGGGGGTTGTACGAGCAGTACTTC	CSVGGLYEQYF
TRBV28	NA	TRBJ1-1	NA	TGTGCCCTCTCGAGTTCGGTATTAGGGGACACTGAAGCTTTCTTT	CALSSSVLGDTEAFF
TRBV4-1	NA	TRBJ2-3	NA	TGCGCCAGCAGCCACTCGGGGACTGCTAATACGCAGTATTTT	CASSHSGTANTQYF
TRBV5-8	TRBD1	TRBJ1-2	NA	TGTGCCAGCAGCCCATACAGGGGCCTGGGGTATGGCTACACCTTC	CASSPYRGLGYGYTF
TRBV5-8	TRBD1	TRBJ2-5	NA	TGTGCCAGCAGCTTGGACAGGGGGAGGGAGACCCAGTACTTC	CASSLDRGRETQYF
TRBV29-1	TRBD1	TRBJ2-2	once	TGCAGCGCGGGACAGGCGGACACCGGGGAGCTGTTTTTT	CSAGQADTGELFF
TRBV5-1	TRBD1	TRBJ1-1	NA	TGCGCCAGCAGCCCCGGAAGACAGGGAAGGAACACTGAAGCTTTCTTT	CASSPGRQGRNTEAFF
TRBV5-6	NA	TRBJ2-2	few	TGTGCCAGCAGCTTGGACAGGGAATTTACCGCCGGGGAGCTGTTTTTT	CASSLDREFTAGELFF
TRBV5-5	NA	TRBJ2-7	NA	TGTGCCAGCAGCCCGTCGACAGTTCCCCTCTACGAGCAGTACTTC	CASSPSTVPLYEQYF
TRBV7-9	TRBD2	TRBJ2-2	NA	TGTGCCAGCAGCCCCGGGACTAGATACACCGGGGAGCTGTTTTTT	CASSPGTRYTGELFF
TRBV7-2	NA	TRBJ1-5	NA	TGTGCCAGCAGCCAAGGAGGGGAAGAGGACTACCCCCAGCATTTT	CASSQGGEEDYPQHF
TRBV6-2/TRBV6-3	NA	TRBJ2-3	NA	TGTGCCAGCAGTTATGATGGCAGCACAGATACGCAGTATTTT	CASSYDGSTDTQYF